The clone carrying this T cell receptor (beta chain) occurred a few times. What it binds is unknown. The sample belongs to a study of T-cell memory formation after mild COVID-19. Study-wide context: Largely donor-specific sequence clusters came from a couple of donors. Overall study results and limits: Pre-infection memory already had some responding clones, implying cross-reactive memory joined. Contracting clones from day 15 to 85 had balanced CD4/CD8; later expanders favoured CD4+.

Trimming took 0 bases from V and 10 from J, leaving 11 bases between them. CDR1 SGHRS and CDR2 YFSETQ come from the germline V gene. The CDR3 covers 13 residues. With constant-segment primers, 5'RACE yielded cDNA libraries of TCR alpha and TCR beta that carried sample barcodes and UMIs. MiXCR, run by TCRdb on the 5' RACE reads, gives a single entry per CDR3 protein. The sample records roughly 500,000 distinct CDR3 sequences, around 20% being singletons. V usage is TRBV5-1 and J usage is TRBJ2-1; no definite D call. The sequence was obtained from an adult woman who had mild COVID-19 (a few samples of this study predate the infection). Cell type and time point are not known. The sample consisted of PBMCs or a T cell subset sorted from them (not recorded which). CDR3 nucleotide sequence: TGCGCCAGCAGCTTGGCCGGAAATCGAGAGCAGTTCTTC. It codes for CASSLAGNREQFF.